These T cell receptor beta chains were read from a single sample in a study of identical twins. TCRdb independently ran MiXCR on the 5' RACE reads; one entry per CDR3 protein. The sample gives 1.5 million to 2 million distinct CDR3 sequences, around 29% of which show up once; approximately 0.25% is in the top ten. Sequences were obtained from cord blood. The receptors originated from a newborn girl in good health. Each CDR3 is given with its conserved first and last residue. The order of the fields is clone size, V gene, J gene, CDR3 length, D gene, CDR3 protein, CDR3 DNA. The D gene is left open where the match is weak. Some rows have no size entry. The others give once, few or many, or a class for an expanded clone.

few	TRBV10-3	TRBJ1-5	15	.	CASQAGLNSNQPQHF	TGTGCCTCCCAGGCGGGATTAAATAGCAATCAGCCCCAGCATTTT
few	TRBV21-1	TRBJ2-7	10	.	CASSRDRWYF	TGTGCCAGCTCCCGCGACAGGTGGTACTTC
.	TRBV6-2/TRBV6-3	TRBJ2-5	19	TRBD2	CASSYRREEGTSGRETQYF	TGTGCCAGCAGTTACCGTCGAGAGGAAGGAACTAGCGGGAGGGAGACCCAGTACTTC
once	TRBV20-1	TRBJ2-1	17	TRBD2	CSARGESGGAFRFEQFF	TGCAGTGCCAGAGGGGAGAGCGGGGGGGCCTTTAGGTTTGAGCAGTTCTTC
few	TRBV29-1	TRBJ2-3	16	TRBD2	CSVEGTTSGDTDTQYF	TGCAGCGTTGAAGGGACGACTAGCGGGGACACAGATACGCAGTATTTT
.	TRBV2	TRBJ2-3	14	TRBD2	CASSGTTYTGTQYF	TGTGCCAGCAGCGGGACTACGTACACAGGTACGCAGTATTTT
many	TRBV29-1	TRBJ2-7	12	.	CSVVGGSYEQYF	TGCAGCGTTGTAGGCGGATCCTACGAGCAGTACTTC
once	TRBV3-1	TRBJ2-3	15	TRBD2	CASSRVGLRTDTQYF	TGTGCCAGTAGCCGAGTGGGACTACGCACAGATACGCAGTATTTT
.	TRBV28	TRBJ2-7	13	TRBD1	CASETGTAYEQYF	TGTGCCAGCGAAACCGGGACAGCCTACGAGCAGTACTTC
.	TRBV2	TRBJ2-3	14	.	CTSSDGGGTDTQYF	TGTACCAGCAGTGATGGAGGGGGCACAGATACGCAGTATTTT
.	TRBV9	TRBJ1-1	15	TRBD1	CASSVVGQANTEAFF	TGTGCCAGCAGCGTAGTGGGACAGGCGAACACTGAAGCTTTCTTT
.	TRBV4-1	TRBJ2-7	15	.	CASSQHAGHSYEQYF	TGCGCCAGCAGCCAACACGCGGGACACTCCTACGAGCAGTACTTC
few	TRBV3-1	TRBJ1-1	15	.	CASSQDLGRNTEAFF	TGTGCCAGCAGCCAAGATCTTGGGAGGAACACTGAAGCTTTCTTT